A selection of T cell receptor beta chains follows, all from one sample in a study of response to subunit inactivated influenza vaccine. TCRdb re-called the RT-PCR reads through MiXCR, storing one row per CDR3 protein. Here the sample spans about 800,000 distinct CDR3 sequences, 20% to 25% being singletons. This sample comprised PBMCs from blood, obtained roughly 5 days after vaccination. The receptors derive from a man over 45 who received an inactivated influenza vaccine. CDR3s include the opening cysteine and the closing phenylalanine or tryptophan. Each record gives: V gene, J gene, clone size, CDR3 protein. A clone size is listed for some rows: how often the clone was seen (once, few, many), or a class if it is expanded.

V gene: TRBV7-2
J gene: TRBJ2-5
clone size: NA
CDR3 protein: CASSDDRGTQETQYF

V gene: TRBV3-1
J gene: TRBJ2-7
clone size: NA
CDR3 protein: CASSQVHQGALHYEQYF

V gene: TRBV10-3
J gene: TRBJ2-5
clone size: few
CDR3 protein: CAISVRGGETQYF

V gene: TRBV27
J gene: TRBJ2-5
clone size: NA
CDR3 protein: CASSLTGVISQETQYF

V gene: TRBV29-1
J gene: TRBJ2-2
clone size: many
CDR3 protein: CSVEVPAGGPGGELFF

V gene: TRBV20-1
J gene: TRBJ2-3
clone size: few
CDR3 protein: CSAGPNLGGAGGQRDTQYF

V gene: TRBV6-5
J gene: TRBJ1-6
clone size: NA
CDR3 protein: CASSYRQIEGNSPLHF

V gene: TRBV6-6
J gene: TRBJ2-5
clone size: NA
CDR3 protein: CASKRSYQETQYF

V gene: TRBV5-5
J gene: TRBJ2-7
clone size: few
CDR3 protein: CASSLGARGSDEQYF

V gene: TRBV9
J gene: TRBJ2-5
clone size: few
CDR3 protein: CASNRVEETQYF

V gene: TRBV12-3/TRBV12-4
J gene: TRBJ2-7
clone size: many
CDR3 protein: CASSLRDTYEQYF

V gene: TRBV6-1
J gene: TRBJ1-2
clone size: NA
CDR3 protein: CASSEALQGAFGYTF

V gene: TRBV5-1
J gene: TRBJ2-1
clone size: NA
CDR3 protein: CASSSSDRGYNEQFF

V gene: TRBV7-9
J gene: TRBJ2-7
clone size: few
CDR3 protein: CASSLQAEEQYF

V gene: TRBV7-2
J gene: TRBJ2-5
clone size: few
CDR3 protein: CASSLEVGTQYF

V gene: TRBV11-2
J gene: TRBJ2-3
clone size: few
CDR3 protein: CASSITSPGTDTQYF

V gene: TRBV20-1
J gene: TRBJ2-3
clone size: NA
CDR3 protein: CSARDASGSADTQYF

V gene: TRBV12-3/TRBV12-4
J gene: TRBJ2-3
clone size: NA
CDR3 protein: CASSFGGSEDTQYF

V gene: TRBV4-3
J gene: TRBJ2-7
clone size: few
CDR3 protein: CASSQDWRSYEQYF

V gene: TRBV6-2/TRBV6-3
J gene: TRBJ2-7
clone size: NA
CDR3 protein: CASTSRLTGQPSEQYF

V gene: TRBV3-1
J gene: TRBJ2-7
clone size: NA
CDR3 protein: CASSPVGRGGYEQYF

V gene: TRBV28
J gene: TRBJ2-7
clone size: NA
CDR3 protein: CASSSYASGFGREQYF

V gene: TRBV7-9
J gene: TRBJ2-7
clone size: NA
CDR3 protein: CSSSLSYEQYF

V gene: TRBV10-3
J gene: TRBJ1-1
clone size: NA
CDR3 protein: CAIKEPEAFF

V gene: TRBV21-1
J gene: TRBJ2-5
clone size: NA
CDR3 protein: CASSKGGGQGIQETQYF

V gene: TRBV12-5
J gene: TRBJ2-4
clone size: few
CDR3 protein: CASGKDRRRFIAKNIQYF

V gene: TRBV6-2/TRBV6-3
J gene: TRBJ2-3
clone size: NA
CDR3 protein: CASSSEREFPDTQYF

V gene: TRBV29-1
J gene: TRBJ2-2
clone size: few
CDR3 protein: CSVRSGTGSTGELFF

V gene: TRBV6-2/TRBV6-3
J gene: TRBJ2-3
clone size: NA
CDR3 protein: CASSLSQGPLLTQYF

V gene: TRBV6-5
J gene: TRBJ2-7
clone size: many
CDR3 protein: CASRDRVYEQYF

V gene: TRBV4-1
J gene: TRBJ1-2
clone size: few
CDR3 protein: CASSQDLGGYTF

V gene: TRBV10-3
J gene: TRBJ1-1
clone size: NA
CDR3 protein: CAIMVGLGTEAFF

V gene: TRBV4-1
J gene: TRBJ2-3
clone size: few
CDR3 protein: CASSQAPLRGSTDTQYF

V gene: TRBV6-2/TRBV6-3
J gene: TRBJ2-3
clone size: NA
CDR3 protein: CASSYSIANLNADTQYF

V gene: TRBV12-3/TRBV12-4
J gene: TRBJ1-4
clone size: NA
CDR3 protein: CASSPPGPMGNEKLFF

V gene: TRBV20-1
J gene: TRBJ2-1
clone size: NA
CDR3 protein: CRPRTGGNEQFF

V gene: TRBV6-1
J gene: TRBJ2-2
clone size: NA
CDR3 protein: CASRPLALNTGELFF

V gene: TRBV20-1
J gene: TRBJ2-1
clone size: few
CDR3 protein: CSASFAGTEQFF

V gene: TRBV29-1
J gene: TRBJ2-5
clone size: few
CDR3 protein: CSVEGWGVGETQYF

V gene: TRBV6-5
J gene: TRBJ2-7
clone size: few
CDR3 protein: CASSYSQDYEQYF

V gene: TRBV20-1
J gene: TRBJ2-3
clone size: few
CDR3 protein: CSARPLAGGPDTQYF

V gene: TRBV5-1
J gene: TRBJ2-5
clone size: NA
CDR3 protein: CASSEAGTLQETQYF

V gene: TRBV10-3
J gene: TRBJ1-5
clone size: many
CDR3 protein: CAISESLGQPQHF

V gene: TRBV20-1
J gene: TRBJ1-5
clone size: few
CDR3 protein: CSARIMGQAEGSDNQPQHF

V gene: TRBV20-1
J gene: TRBJ2-3
clone size: few
CDR3 protein: CSVPGQGSKATDTQYF

V gene: TRBV24-1
J gene: TRBJ2-1
clone size: few
CDR3 protein: CATSDLRQGGQFF

V gene: TRBV3-1
J gene: TRBJ2-1
clone size: NA
CDR3 protein: CASSPERGGVIF

V gene: TRBV9
J gene: TRBJ2-2
clone size: few
CDR3 protein: CASSVSTGELFF

V gene: TRBV20-1
J gene: TRBJ2-1
clone size: NA
CDR3 protein: CSARDIRLAGGVNNEQFF

V gene: TRBV18
J gene: TRBJ2-2
clone size: NA
CDR3 protein: CASSPTNRGRLDGELFF

V gene: TRBV12-3/TRBV12-4
J gene: TRBJ1-2
clone size: many
CDR3 protein: CASSFRGPYGYTF

V gene: TRBV6-1
J gene: TRBJ2-2
clone size: few
CDR3 protein: CASSRTATGELFF

V gene: TRBV2
J gene: TRBJ1-4
clone size: NA
CDR3 protein: CASSVRGTEKLFF

V gene: TRBV7-2
J gene: TRBJ1-2
clone size: NA
CDR3 protein: CASSTRGPFSF

V gene: TRBV21-1
J gene: TRBJ1-5
clone size: NA
CDR3 protein: CASSPWGGPNQPQHF

V gene: TRBV6-5
J gene: TRBJ1-2
clone size: few
CDR3 protein: CASSYRQGSGYTF